The present T cell receptor (beta chain) was sequenced within a study of blood T cell repertoires in COVID-19. Whole-study context: Spain, Italy and the United States supplied samples that represented acute and convalescent COVID-19. The analysed material was cDNA or gDNA that came from T cells, B-cell-depleted T cells, or PBMCs.

Source study methods: From reference gene primer amplification, estimates of nucleated cell counts were derived. TCRdb's table, derived via immunoSEQ multiplex PCR, lists solely in-frame clones and lacks some. The DNA gave D and trimming, while V, J and clone size come from that table. The sample holds over 120,000 clones; about four fifths are singletons and the top ten take roughly 3%. Material for sequencing was peripheral blood. The sequence came from a woman of 80 years or more with acute or convalescent COVID-19.

The CDR3 DNA reads TGCAGTGCTAGTCCCGACAGGGCCGGGGGAGACTACACCTTC. Translated, it gives CSASPDRAGGDYTF. The V and J genes are TRBV20-1 and TRBJ1-2; 7 bases fit TRBD1. The CDR3 extends over 14 amino acids. The trim removed 3 bases at V and 10 bases at J, leaving 14 bases unmatched. Germline V gives CDR1 DFQATT, CDR2 SNEGSKA (reference sequence).